This T cell receptor (beta chain) was retrieved from a study of monozygotic twins with inflammatory bowel disease. TCRdb reworked the 5' RACE reads into one entry per CDR3 protein, no DNA. This repertoire includes around 410,000 distinct CDR3 sequences. Germline V gene lookup returns CDR1 SNHLY and CDR2 FYNNEI. The length of the CDR3 is 13 residues. This clonotype originated in a human donor with ulcerative colitis or Crohn's disease, or a healthy co-twin of an affected twin (not recorded which). The genes are TRBV2 and TRBJ2-7; TCRdb names TRBD2, which stays unverified in the absence of DNA. The sequenced material came from blood. The CDR3 here is CACRGGSSYEQYF.